This T cell receptor beta chain was obtained from a study of graft-versus-host responses after intestinal transplantation. Germline-derived CDR1 and CDR2 are LNHDA and SQIVND (reference sequence). After removal of 2 bases from V and 6 bases from J, the junction contained 3 bases not matched to a gene. This CDR3 has 16 residues. In the case of this clone: Its antigen is still unknown.

Only in-frame clones appear in the TCRdb table, and some are missing; sequencing was by immunoSEQ multiplex PCR. Of around 50,000 clones in the sample, approximately 88% were seen once. This TCR derives from a human donor who was the organ donor for an intestinal transplant. This chain links TRBV19 with TRBJ2-2; 13 nucleotides agree with TRBD2. Material: unstimulated CD4+ T cells sorted from spleen or lymph node cells, obtained before transplant. CDR3 nucleotide sequence: TGTGCCAGTAGTATACCCGGACTAGCGGGAGCCGGGGAGCTGTTTTTT. Amino acids: CASSIPGLAGAGELFF.